These 24 T cell receptor beta chains were all obtained from the same sample, sequenced in a study of molecular identifiers for immune sequencing clone quantification. TCRdb independently ran MiXCR on the PCR reads; one entry per CDR3 protein. The data show over 300,000 distinct CDR3 sequences, roughly 24% seen once. The sequenced material came from naive CD8+ T cells from blood, with Jurkat cell RNA spiked in. Noted subset: FACS-sorted CD8+CD4-CCR7+CD45RA+ naive T cells. All receptors derive from a human donor in good health. Some libraries in this study had Jurkat cell RNA spiked in.

This clonotype was found once. Given a much more abundant clone one base away, this may be a read error. Here the CDR3 omits its conserved ending phenylalanine or tryptophan, so a read error is the likely source. The chain recombines TRBV4-1 with TRBJ2-7; D gene ambiguous. This CDR3 is 13 amino acids long. Trimming removed 3 bases from V and 0 bases from J, with 6 bases in between. Germline lookup yields CDR1 MGHRA and CDR2 YSYEKL. The CDR3: CASSQASSYEQYY. The CDR3 bases are TGCGCCAGCAGCCAGGCTAGCTCCTACGAGCAGTACTAC.

This clonotype has ten or more counts. The rearrangement joins TRBV7-8 to TRBJ2-7; 9 bases fit TRBD1. Germline values: CDR1 SGHVS, CDR2 FQNEAQ. The CDR3 has 13 amino acids. Trimming took 5 bases from V and 6 from J; bases not matched to a gene: 5. For the CDR3, the DNA is TGTGCCAGCAGCCAATACAGGGGGCTCGAGCAGTACTTC. Translation gives CASSQYRGLEQYF.

With regard to this clonotype: A single base separates this from a much larger clone, so it may be a read error. Written as DNA, the CDR3 is TGCAGCGGGACAGAGAACTCCTACGAGCAGTACTTC. It encodes CSGTENSYEQYF. V usage is TRBV29-1 and J usage is TRBJ2-7; D is perhaps TRBD1 (6 bases). V lost 7 bases, J lost 0 bases, and 10 bases lay in between. This CDR3 is 12 amino acids long. Germline-derived CDR1 and CDR2 are SQVTM and ANQGSEA.

This clonotype was detected a few times. This rearrangement joins TRBV9 to TRBJ1-2; 7 bases are a match to TRBD1. Losses at the gene ends were 0 bases for V and 4 bases for J; bases not matched to a gene: 12. CDR1 and CDR2 from the germline V gene are SGDLS and YYNGEE. The CDR3 is 17 residues long. This CDR3 reads CASSVVEGADRVYGYTF. The CDR3 DNA reads as TGTGCCAGCAGCGTAGTTGAGGGGGCGGATAGAGTCTATGGCTACACCTTC.

This clonotype was observed a few times. The V call is TRBV21-1, the J call TRBJ2-7; the table's D call TRBD1 went unverified against the DNA. TRBV21-1 is recorded as a pseudogene. The CDR3 has 15 residues. The CDR3 DNA follows: TGTGCCAGCACCCTCGACCGGGGCAGAGCCTACGAGCAGTACTTC. Encoded protein: CASTLDRGRAYEQYF.

The rearrangement joins TRBV24-1 to TRBJ1-5; D uncertain. The CDR3 loop spans 13 amino acids. V lost 1 base to trimming and J lost 5 bases, with 5 bases between them. The V gene's germline CDR1 is KGHDR and CDR2 SFDVKD. CDR3 protein: CATSDFGDQPQHF. CDR3 bases: TGTGCCACCAGTGATTTCGGGGATCAGCCCCAGCATTTT.

The table lists this clonotype with many counts. The chain carries TRBV6-6 and TRBJ1-5, with TRBD1 matching over 7 bases. The length of the CDR3 is 15 residues. J was trimmed by 5 bases and V by 2 bases; bases with no gene match: 6. Germline CDR1 is MNHNY and CDR2 is SVGAGI (reference sequence). DNA of the CDR3: TGTGCCAGCAGTTACGGGACAGCCGCCTATCAGCCCCAGCATTTT. This codes for CASSYGTAAYQPQHF.

Many counts were recorded for this clonotype. The chain is built from TRBV7-9 and TRBJ1-1; D may be TRBD1 (5 bases). The V and J ends lost 5 bases and 4 bases respectively, with 14 bases between them. The CDR3 is 14 residues long. Germline values: CDR1 SEHNR, CDR2 FQNEAQ (reference sequence). In DNA form, the CDR3 reads TGTGCCAGCAGCCCACCAGGGCCCCTCACTGAAGCTTTCTTT. Translation gives CASSPPGPLTEAFF.

V usage is TRBV4-1 and J usage is TRBJ2-7; D is unclear. Germline loops: CDR1 MGHRA, CDR2 YSYEKL. V was cut by 1 base and J by 1 base, with 11 bases left in between. The CDR3 covers 15 residues. In DNA, the CDR3 is TGCGCCAGCAGCCAAGGTTCAGACGGGTCCTACGAGCAGTACTTC. Encoded protein: CASSQGSDGSYEQYF.

This clonotype was detected only a few times. The chain recombines TRBV20-1 with TRBJ1-2; D gene uncertain. Trimming removed 5 bases at V and 4 bases at J, with 17 bases between. The CDR3 loop spans 14 amino acids. Germline V CDR1 and CDR2: DFQATT, SNEGSKA (reference sequence). The chain's CDR3 is CSAFLGRSVYGYTF. CDR3 DNA sequence: TGCAGTGCTTTCCTGGGCCGTTCAGTCTATGGCTACACCTTC.

This clonotype was counted only a few times. The chain recombines TRBV11-2 with TRBJ2-1; 12 bases match TRBD2. The ends lost 7 bases at V and 7 bases at J; junction bases unmatched: 5. This CDR3 spans 14 amino acids. CDR1 and CDR2 (germline): SGHAT, FQNNGV. The CDR3, as DNA: TGTGCCAGCACACCAGGACTAGCGGGGAATGAGCAGTTCTTC. Encoded protein: CASTPGLAGNEQFF.

Concerning this clonotype itself: Just one base apart from a much larger clone, this may be a read error. The rearrangement uses TRBV5-1 and TRBJ2-7; either TRBD1 or TRBD2 may fit D (5 bases each). CDR1 SGHRS and CDR2 YFSETQ come from the germline V gene. V was clipped by 2 bases and J by 2 bases, with 14 bases between them. The CDR3 contains 15 residues. CDR3 in amino acids: CASSFSRDGPYEQYF. The CDR3 DNA reads as TGCGCCAGCAGCTTCTCCCGGGACGGACCCTACGAGCAGTACTTC.

This clonotype was recorded many times. This chain connects TRBV7-9 to TRBJ2-7, with a tentative D call TRBD1 (5 bases). V dropped 5 bases and J dropped 2 bases, with 13 bases sitting between them. This CDR3 has 14 amino acids. The germline CDR1 and CDR2 sequences are SEHNR and FQNEAQ (reference sequence). CDR3 sequence: CASSLPGLAYEQYF. The CDR3, as DNA: TGTGCCAGCAGCCTACCAGGGTTAGCCTACGAGCAGTACTTC.

This clonotype was counted at least ten times. The gene calls are TRBV7-2 and TRBJ1-5, with 7 bases matching TRBD1. Germline V CDR1 and CDR2: SGHTA, FQGNSA. CDR3 length: 16 residues. The J segment lost 3 bases and the V segment lost 1 base, leaving 6 bases of the junction unmatched. CDR3 protein: CASSLDVGTVNQPQHF. Written as DNA, the CDR3 is TGTGCCAGCAGCTTAGATGTCGGGACAGTCAATCAGCCCCAGCATTTT.

Note on this clonotype: Lacking the conserved final phenylalanine or tryptophan, this CDR3 likely reflects a read error. This CDR3 is CASRPASGGHTSYEQYY. The DNA of the CDR3 is TGTGCCAGTAGACCGGCTAGCGGGGGGCATACCTCCTACGAGCAGTACTAC. The chain recombines TRBV19 with TRBJ2-7, with 11 positions matching TRBD2. The trim removed 6 bases at V and 0 bases at J, leaving 10 bases unmatched. Germline CDR1 and CDR2: LNHDA and SQIVND (reference sequence). CDR3 size: 17 residues.

The table lists this clonotype with a few counts. The chain employs TRBV29-1 and TRBJ2-2; D possibly corresponds to TRBD2 (5 bases). The CDR3 is made up of 11 amino acids. Deletions cut 3 bases from V and 8 bases from J, with 7 bases between. CDR1 is SQVTM and CDR2 is ANQGSEA in the germline V gene. The CDR3 DNA follows: TGCAGCGTTGAGGAGGTTGGGGAGCTGTTTTTT. Its translation: CSVEEVGELFF.

This clonotype appeared many times. The gene calls are TRBV12-3 or TRBV12-4 and TRBJ2-4; no clear D. The V end lost 3 bases, the J end lost 0 bases, and 6 bases lay between the germline ends. This CDR3 region has 14 residues. In DNA, the CDR3 is TGTGCCAGCAGTTTTGAGGAAGCCAAAAACATTCAGTACTTC. Translation gives CASSFEEAKNIQYF.

Only a few counts were recorded for this clonotype. The rearrangement joins TRBV7-9 to TRBJ2-7, with a weak D call TRBD2 (6 bases). The CDR3 has 13 residues. V dropped 5 bases and J dropped 7 bases, with 15 bases sitting between them. The germline V gene has CDR1 SEHNR and CDR2 FQNEAQ (reference sequence). The CDR3 loop is CASSSGPFGEQYF. DNA of the CDR3: TGTGCCAGCAGCAGCGGGCCATTTGGGGAGCAGTACTTC.

This clonotype was picked up many times. V is TRBV9 and J is TRBJ1-1; the match to TRBD1 covers 7 bases. CDR3 length: 15 residues. V shed 6 bases and J 0 bases; nucleotides not matched to a gene: 8. CDR1 and CDR2 (germline): SGDLS, YYNGEE. CDR3 loop: CASNEGASMNTEAFF. DNA of the CDR3: TGTGCCAGCAATGAGGGGGCATCGATGAACACTGAAGCTTTCTTT.

Comments on this clonotype: A much larger clone differs by one base, so this may be a read error. This chain connects TRBV28 to TRBJ1-3; D remains unclear. Looked up from germline, CDR1 is MDHEN and CDR2 is SYDVKM. The CDR3 consists of 14 residues. The CDR3 reads CGSDQSSSGNTIYF. The CDR3 DNA sequence: TGTGGCAGCGATCAATCCAGCTCTGGAAACACCATATATTTT. The full variable domain, its missing parts supplied by reference TRBV28 and TRBJ1-3, is DVKVTQSSRYLVKRTGEKVFLECVQDMDHENMFWYRQDPGLGLRLIYFSYDVKMKEKGDIPEGYSVSREKKERFSLILESASTNQTSMYLCGSDQSSSGNTIYFGEGSWLTVV.

The rearrangement joins TRBV6-2 or TRBV6-3 to TRBJ2-5, with 7 bases fitting TRBD1. The germline gives CDR1 MNHEY, CDR2 SVGEGT. V was clipped by 2 bases and J by 4 bases; unmatched bases: 7. CDR3 length equals 15 residues. The CDR3 region is CASSYHRDSLETQYF. The CDR3 DNA sequence: TGTGCCAGCAGTTACCATCGGGACAGCCTAGAGACCCAGTACTTC.

This clonotype was found many times. The chain is built from TRBV4-3 and TRBJ1-3; the D is unclear. The V gene's germline CDR1 is LGHNA and CDR2 YSLEER. The CDR3 is 15 amino acids. V lost 0 bases and J 0 bases, leaving 6 bases between the germline ends. In DNA form, the CDR3 reads TGCGCCAGCAGCCAAGATATGAGCTCTGGAAACACCATATATTTT. It is translated as CASSQDMSSGNTIYF.

This clonotype appeared a few times. This rearrangement joins TRBV13 to TRBJ1-3, with unresolved D. V was trimmed by 5 bases and J by 0 bases, leaving 2 bases between them. Germline V gives CDR1 PRHDT, CDR2 FYEKMQ (reference sequence). This CDR3 is 12 amino acids long. CDR3 protein: CASSVSGNTIYF. The CDR3 nucleotides read TGTGCCAGCAGCGTCTCTGGAAACACCATATATTTT. The full variable domain, with the rest looked up from reference TRBV13 and TRBJ1-3, is AAGVIQSPRHLIKEKRETATLKCYPIPRHDTVYWYQQGPGQDPQFLISFYEKMQSDKGSIPDRFSAQQFSDYHSELNMSSLELGDSALYFCASSVSGNTIYFGEGSWLTVV.

This clonotype was detected many times. This chain uses TRBV6-5 with TRBJ2-3, with a weak D call TRBD1 (6 bases). In germline, CDR1 is MNHEY, CDR2 SVGAGI. The CDR3 covers 15 residues. V was cut by 6 bases and J by 0 bases, with 13 bases left in between. This CDR3 is CASRDTGTSTDTQYF. The CDR3, as DNA: TGTGCCAGCAGAGATACAGGGACAAGCACAGATACGCAGTATTTT.